The 21 T cell receptor beta chains below were found in one sample sequenced in a study of T cell responses to AZD1222 COVID-19 vaccine. Repertoires were generated with immunoSEQ multiplex PCR, while TCRdb's copy carries only in-frame clones and drops some. The table lists approximately 100,000 clones, around 90% of them singletons. This specimen consisted of peripheral blood, obtained on day 0 of AZD1222 vaccination. Receptors were obtained from an adult in good health.

The chain carries TRBV2 and TRBJ1-2; 9 nucleotides match TRBD1. Germline V gene data show CDR1 as SNHLY and CDR2 as FYNNEI. V shed 5 bases and J 4 bases; nucleotides not matched to a gene: 14. CDR3 length: 17 residues. CDR3 residues: CASSYPRTGEVAYGYTF. CDR3 bases: TGTGCCAGCAGTTATCCCCGGACAGGGGAGGTGGCCTATGGCTACACCTTC.

V gene TRBV9 combines with J gene TRBJ1-5; D gene unclear. Trimming stripped 0 bases from V and 7 bases from J, with 8 bases between. CDR1 and CDR2 (germline): SGDLS, YYNGEE. The CDR3 totals 13 residues. For the CDR3, the DNA is TGTGCCAGCAGCGTAGACGCCCTGCAGCCCCAGCATTTT. This translates into CASSVDALQPQHF. The variable domain in full, with the rest retrieved from reference TRBV9 and TRBJ1-5, is DSGVTQTPKHLITATGQRVTLRCSPRSGDLSVYWYQQSLDQGLQFLIQYYNGEERAKGNILERFSAQQFPDLHSELNLSSLELGDSALYFCASSVDALQPQHFGDGTRLSIL.

The chain has TRBV5-8 and TRBJ1-5; the D gene is possibly TRBD1 (6 bases). Germline V gene sequence: CDR1 SGHTS, CDR2 YDEGEE. The germline V and J ends were trimmed by 6 bases and 0 bases, with 19 bases remaining between them. The CDR3 contains 17 residues. In DNA form, the CDR3 reads TGTGCCAGCACCCTTCTACCGGACAGCTATAGCAATCAGCCCCAGCATTTT. Its protein product is CASTLLPDSYSNQPQHF.

The gene calls are TRBV7-9 and TRBJ2-5; 8 positions agree with TRBD1. Germline V gives CDR1 SEHNR, CDR2 FQNEAQ (reference sequence). V was pared by 2 bases and J by 4 bases, with 6 bases of the junction left unmatched. The CDR3 is made up of 15 amino acids. DNA for the CDR3: TGTGCCAGCAGCTTAATCAGGGGGCCGAGAGAGACCCAGTACTTC. Encoded protein: CASSLIRGPRETQYF. Together with reference TRBV7-9 and TRBJ2-5, the CDR3 gives the full variable domain: DTGVSQNPRHKITKRGQNVTFRCDPISEHNRLYWYRQTLGQGPEFLTYFQNEAQLEKSRLLSDRFSAERPKGSFSTLEIQRTEQGDSAMYLCASSLIRGPRETQYFGPGTRLLVL.

The chain recombines TRBV6-2 or TRBV6-3 with TRBJ2-7; 7 nucleotides agree with TRBD2. The germline gives CDR1 MNHEY, CDR2 SVGEGT. The J segment lost 1 base and the V segment lost 5 bases, leaving 8 bases of the junction unmatched. This CDR3 spans 15 amino acids. Here the CDR3 reads CASSRGDASSYEQYF. Written as DNA, the CDR3 is TGTGCCAGCAGTCGGGGGGACGCCTCTTCCTACGAGCAGTACTTC.

The chain carries TRBV4-2 and TRBJ1-4, with D uncertain. V lost 2 bases and J lost 5, with 15 bases in between. Per germline, CDR1 LGHNA and CDR2 YNFKEQ. This CDR3 comprises 16 residues. The CDR3 DNA reads TGTGCCAGCAGCCAATTGGACGGGGTGCGGAATGAAAAACTGTTTTTT. Its protein is CASSQLDGVRNEKLFF.

The CDR3 bases are TGTGCCAGCTCACCAATGGAGAAAATCTATGGCTACACCTTC. Its protein is CASSPMEKIYGYTF. This rearrangement joins TRBV18 to TRBJ1-2, with D unresolved. This CDR3 is built from 14 residues. V was pared by 2 bases and J by 4 bases, with 11 bases between. Germline CDR1 and CDR2: KGHSH and LQKENI.

The rearrangement joins TRBV18 to TRBJ2-3, with 8 bases that match TRBD2. Germline CDR1 and CDR2: KGHSH and LQKENI. V shed 5 bases, J shed 4 bases, and the junction held 8 bases outside the gene matches. The CDR3 is 15 amino acids. The CDR3 nucleotides read TGTGCCAGCTCAAATCCTAGCGGGTCTCCAGATACGCAGTATTTT. It is translated as CASSNPSGSPDTQYF.

The gene calls are TRBV7-8 and TRBJ1-5; no clear D. Germline V CDR1 and CDR2: SGHVS, FQNEAQ. V was pared by 0 bases and J by 3 bases, with 9 bases between. CDR3 length: 15 residues. The DNA of the CDR3 is TGTGCCAGCAGCTTAGCGCGTGGGCCCAATCAGCCCCAGCATTTT. As protein: CASSLARGPNQPQHF.

The gene calls are TRBV6-5 and TRBJ1-4; 9 bases agree with TRBD1. J was trimmed by 9 bases and V by 0 bases; bases with no gene match: 8. The CDR3 runs 16 residues. From germline, CDR1 is MNHEY and CDR2 SVGAGI. The DNA of the CDR3 is TGTGCCAGCAGTTACTCGTACGGGACAGGGCCGAAAAAACTGTTTTTT. The encoded protein is CASSYSYGTGPKKLFF.

This clone has only one observation. The chain recombines TRBV7-9 with TRBJ2-5; D is possibly TRBD2 (5 bases). CDR3 length: 13 residues. Germline V lookup: CDR1 SEHNR, CDR2 FQNEAQ (reference sequence). Trimming left V 8 bases short and J 2 bases short, with 12 bases between. This CDR3 is CASGRSGQETQYF. CDR3 nucleotide sequence: TGTGCCAGCGGCAGGTCGGGGCAAGAGACCCAGTACTTC.

This clone was seen only once. This chain uses TRBV19 with TRBJ2-4; 15 bases are a match to TRBD2. CDR3 size: 18 residues. J lost 1 base, V lost 5 bases, and 6 bases had no gene match. CDR1 is LNHDA, CDR2 SQIVND, per germline (reference sequence). The CDR3 DNA reads TGTGCCAGTAGTTGGACTAGCGGGGGGGCCAGTGCCAAAAACATTCAGTACTTC. It encodes CASSWTSGGASAKNIQYF. Using reference TRBV19 and TRBJ2-4 for the parts outside the CDR3, the full variable domain is DGGITQSPKYLFRKEGQNVTLSCEQNLNHDAMYWYRQDPGQGLRLIYYSQIVNDFQKGDIAEGYSVSREKKESFPLTVTSAQKNPTAFYLCASSWTSGGASAKNIQYFGAGTRLSVL.

V gene TRBV19 combines with J gene TRBJ2-3; maybe TRBD1 (5 bases). Trimming removed 2 bases from V and 1 base from J, with 10 bases in between. Per the germline V gene, CDR1 is LNHDA and CDR2 is SQIVND (reference sequence). This CDR3 comprises 15 residues. The CDR3 DNA follows: TGTGCCAGTAGTATACAGGGTAGTCGCACAGATACGCAGTATTTT. This gives the protein CASSIQGSRTDTQYF.

CDR3 region: CASSAGTGSGNTIYF. CDR3 in DNA: TGTGCCAGCAGCGCGGGAACAGGGTCCGGAAACACCATATATTTT. The J gene is TRBJ1-3, the V gene TRBV9; perhaps TRBD1 as D (6 bases). This CDR3 is built from 15 residues. The germline V gene has CDR1 SGDLS and CDR2 YYNGEE. V was cut by 3 bases and J by 4 bases, with 14 bases left in between.

This clone turned up a few times. CDR3 sequence (DNA): TGTGCCAGCAGCCTGAGGGGGGGACAATATAATTCACCCCTCCACTTT. Amino acids: CASSLRGGQYNSPLHF. The chain employs TRBV3-1 (or the pseudogene TRBV3-2) and TRBJ1-6; D possibly corresponds to TRBD1 (6 bases). V gave up 4 bases and J gave up 4 bases, with 14 bases separating them. The CDR3 length is 16 residues. Germline lookup yields CDR1 LGHDT and CDR2 YNNKEL (reference sequence).

This clone was recorded once. This chain connects TRBV6-5 to TRBJ2-5, with D tentatively TRBD2 (6 bases). Trimming shortened V by 0 bases and J by 5 bases, and 10 bases separated the two germline ends. CDR3 size: 14 residues. CDR1 is MNHEY, CDR2 SVGAGI, per germline. This CDR3 reads CASSYSGREETQYF. DNA of the CDR3: TGTGCCAGCAGTTACTCCGGGAGAGAGGAGACCCAGTACTTC.

The chain employs TRBV2 and TRBJ2-1; D not resolved. This CDR3 spans 14 amino acids. Germline CDR1 SNHLY, CDR2 FYNNEI. The V gene lost 3 bases and the J gene lost 8 bases, with 14 bases spanning the gap. The DNA for the CDR3 is TGTGCCAGCAGTGAGACGGTCCAGCTCCATGAGCAGTTCTTC. This encodes CASSETVQLHEQFF.

As concerns this clone: Other DNA sequences of this sample code for an identical CDR3. The rearrangement joins TRBV5-1 to TRBJ2-2; TRBD1 is a possible D gene (6 bases). CDR1 SGHRS and CDR2 YFSETQ come from the germline V gene. The length of the CDR3 is 15 residues. Trimming shortened V by 2 bases and J by 2 bases, and 10 bases separated the two germline ends. The CDR3 protein is CASSLGQSNTGELFF. The CDR3 DNA reads as TGCGCCAGCAGCTTAGGACAGTCAAACACCGGGGAGCTGTTTTTT.

The chain employs TRBV30 and TRBJ1-1; possible D gene TRBD1, 6 bases. The ends were cut back, 3 bases at V and 2 bases at J, with 10 bases in the middle. Germline V lookup: CDR1 GTSNPN, CDR2 SVGIG (reference sequence). The CDR3 covers 13 residues. The CDR3 bases are TGTGCCTGGAGGATACAGGGCAACACTGAAGCTTTCTTT. This encodes CAWRIQGNTEAFF.

The V gene is TRBV15, the J gene TRBJ1-5; no reliable D call. From germline, CDR1 is LNHNV and CDR2 YYDKDF (reference sequence). CDR3 length: 14 residues. V dropped 3 bases and J dropped 1 base, with 7 bases sitting between them. CDR3: CATSRRPSNQPQHF. CDR3 sequence (DNA): TGTGCCACCAGCAGGCGGCCCAGCAATCAGCCCCAGCATTTT.

CDR3 bases: TGTGCCAGCAGCTTGCCTGGGACAGGGGTCCAAGAGACCCAGTACTTC. Its protein product is CASSLPGTGVQETQYF. This sequence joins TRBV5-5 and TRBJ2-5; TRBD1 matches at 10 bases. The CDR3 extends over 16 amino acids. The J segment lost 1 base and the V segment lost 1 base, leaving 4 bases of the junction unmatched. Germline loops: CDR1 SGHKS, CDR2 YYEKEE (reference sequence).